This is a list of T cell receptor beta chains from one sample in a study of blood T cells in healthy people across ages. Via MiXCR, TCRdb re-called the 5' RACE reads, giving one row per CDR3 protein. The sample consists of roughly 1,800,000 distinct CDR3 sequences, roughly 50% of them appearing once. The sequenced sample was blood. These receptors originate from a woman aged 40 to 49 in good health. CDR3s include the opening cysteine and the closing phenylalanine or tryptophan. The D gene is left open where the match is weak.

d_call: NA
j_call: TRBJ1-2
v_call: TRBV15
cdr3_nt: TGTGCCACCAGCAGAGATATGACGGCGGCCTATGGCTACATCTTC
cdr3_aa: CATSRDMTAAYGYIF

d_call: TRBD1
j_call: TRBJ2-5
v_call: TRBV12-3/TRBV12-4
cdr3_nt: TGTGCCAGCAGCCTGGACAGGAGCCAGCAGTACTTC
cdr3_aa: CASSLDRSQQYF

d_call: TRBD1
j_call: TRBJ1-2
v_call: TRBV12-5
cdr3_nt: TGTGCTAGTGGCGGGGACAGGGGAAGCTATGGCTACACCTTC
cdr3_aa: CASGGDRGSYGYTF

d_call: NA
j_call: TRBJ2-3
v_call: TRBV9
cdr3_nt: TGTGCCAGCAGCGTAGTTGGTAGCGCAGATACGCAGTATTTT
cdr3_aa: CASSVVGSADTQYF

d_call: NA
j_call: TRBJ2-7
v_call: TRBV6-1
cdr3_nt: TGTGCCAGCATGTGGGGGCTCCACGAGCAGTACTTC
cdr3_aa: CASMWGLHEQYF

d_call: NA
j_call: TRBJ2-7
v_call: TRBV20-1
cdr3_nt: TGCAGTGCTAACCGACGACTGGACCTCTACGAGCAGTACTTC
cdr3_aa: CSANRRLDLYEQYF

d_call: TRBD1
j_call: TRBJ1-4
v_call: TRBV29-1
cdr3_nt: TGCAGTGGGGGGACAGGTCGTGAAAAACTGTTTTTT
cdr3_aa: CSGGTGREKLFF

d_call: TRBD2
j_call: TRBJ2-5
v_call: TRBV5-1
cdr3_nt: TGCGCCAGCAGCATAGCCCCCCCGGGGGGGGCTCTTCAAGAGACCCAGTACTTC
cdr3_aa: CASSIAPPGGALQETQYF

d_call: NA
j_call: TRBJ1-3
v_call: TRBV6-1
cdr3_nt: TGTGCCAGCAGTGCATCCAGGGGAGGTGGAAACACCATATATTTT
cdr3_aa: CASSASRGGGNTIYF

d_call: NA
j_call: TRBJ1-2
v_call: TRBV4-3
cdr3_nt: TGCGCCAGCAGCCCAACCATTCCTACAGGGTACTATGGCTACACCTTC
cdr3_aa: CASSPTIPTGYYGYTF

d_call: TRBD2
j_call: TRBJ2-3
v_call: TRBV10-3
cdr3_nt: TGTGCCATCAGTGAGCCATGGGAGGGAGGGGGCACAGATACGCAGTATTTT
cdr3_aa: CAISEPWEGGGTDTQYF

d_call: NA
j_call: TRBJ2-1
v_call: TRBV24-1
cdr3_nt: TGTGCCACCAGTGATGCGGGAACCCCAAGCTATAATGTGCAGTTCTTC
cdr3_aa: CATSDAGTPSYNVQFF

d_call: NA
j_call: TRBJ2-2
v_call: TRBV7-2
cdr3_nt: TGTGCCAGCAGCTGGGTTTCACTCGGGGAGCTGTTTTTT
cdr3_aa: CASSWVSLGELFF

d_call: NA
j_call: TRBJ2-3
v_call: TRBV12-3/TRBV12-4
cdr3_nt: TGTGCCAGCATCCCTAGGGTCGCGGATACGCAGTATTTT
cdr3_aa: CASIPRVADTQYF

d_call: NA
j_call: TRBJ2-1
v_call: TRBV13
cdr3_nt: TGTGCCAGAAGCCCATGGACTCTTAGTGATGAGCAGTTCTTC
cdr3_aa: CARSPWTLSDEQFF

d_call: NA
j_call: TRBJ2-1
v_call: TRBV6-2/TRBV6-3
cdr3_nt: TGTGCCAGCAGTTACTCGGGGGGCCCCCCTATGAATGAGCAGTTCTTC
cdr3_aa: CASSYSGGPPMNEQFF